This passage covers 28 T cell receptor beta chains from one sample sequenced in a study of T cells in Graves' hyperthyroidism and ophthalmopathy. RNA transcripts served as the template for amplifying TCR beta CDR3 regions. First-round RT-PCR with HTBI primers amplified the TCR CDR3 region. A single record per CDR3 protein comes from TCRdb applying MiXCR to the multiplex PCR reads. The sample lists 380,000 or so distinct CDR3 sequences; about a fifth were seen once. Material: blood. The receptors derive from a woman between 18 and 30 years old with Graves' hyperthyroidism.

This clonotype came up many times. V usage is TRBV7-6 and J usage is TRBJ2-2; D may be TRBD1 (6 bases). The CDR3 consists of 14 residues. Trimming shortened V by 5 bases and J by 4 bases, and 11 bases separated the two germline ends. Germline V CDR1 and CDR2: SGHVS, FNYEAQ. The CDR3 sequence: CASSPLDSTGELFF. In DNA, the CDR3 is TGTGCCAGCAGCCCGCTGGACAGCACCGGGGAGCTGTTTTTT.

The rearrangement uses TRBV10-2 and TRBJ1-1; D call uncertain. In germline, CDR1 is WSHSY, CDR2 SAAADI. V lost 1 base, J lost 8 bases, and 17 bases lay in between. This CDR3 has 15 amino acids. CDR3 DNA sequence: TGCGCCAGCAGTGAGTTTCCGGGGTCTAGAGAGGAAGCTTTCTTT. It codes for CASSEFPGSREEAFF.

This clonotype was recorded many times. Being one base from a much bigger clone, this may be a read error. The rearrangement joins TRBV10-3 to TRBJ1-5; maybe TRBD1 (5 bases). The germline V and J ends were trimmed by 3 bases and 5 bases, with 8 bases remaining between them. The germline gives CDR1 ENHRY, CDR2 SYGVKD. The CDR3 consists of 13 residues. CDR3 region: CAISESRDQPQHF. The CDR3 region has the DNA TGTGCCATCAGTGAATCCAGGGATCAGCCCCAGCATTTT.

At least ten counts were recorded for this clonotype. The genes are TRBV6-1 and TRBJ1-6; a possible D gene is TRBD1 (6 bases). V was pared by 4 bases and J by 5 bases, with 6 bases between. Germline V gene sequence: CDR1 MNHNS, CDR2 SASEGT. This CDR3 has 13 residues. In DNA, the CDR3 is TGTGCCAGCAGTGGACAGGATAATTCACCCCTCCACTTT. Translated, it gives CASSGQDNSPLHF.

This chain connects TRBV20-1 to TRBJ2-7; 11 bases are a match to TRBD2. The CDR3 totals 17 residues. The V gene's germline CDR1 is DFQATT and CDR2 SNEGSKA (reference sequence). V dropped 0 bases and J dropped 6; count of bases not matched to a gene: 13. CDR3 region: CSARDQSSGGAQGEQYF. In DNA form, the CDR3 reads TGCAGTGCTAGAGATCAGAGTAGCGGGGGGGCCCAGGGCGAGCAGTACTTC.

The rearrangement links TRBV12-3 or TRBV12-4 to TRBJ2-7, with TRBD2 matching 11 bases. The CDR3 loop spans 17 amino acids. V dropped 6 bases and J dropped 4; count of bases not matched to a gene: 14. The CDR3 DNA reads TGTGCCAGCAGCCCTGAGGGGGGGACTAGCGGCAATTACGAGCAGTACTTC. Translated, it gives CASSPEGGTSGNYEQYF.

This clonotype showed up many times. The genes are TRBV6-5 and TRBJ1-5; D unresolved. Trimming cost V 5 bases and J 7 bases, with 12 bases left between them. The CDR3 runs 13 residues. Looked up from germline, CDR1 is MNHEY and CDR2 is SVGAGI. The CDR3 reads CASSPIGVQPQHF. In DNA form, the CDR3 reads TGTGCCAGCAGTCCCATTGGGGTGCAGCCCCAGCATTTT.

This clonotype was seen at least ten times. The chain couples TRBV2 to TRBJ2-7; D is perhaps TRBD2 (7 bases). From germline, CDR1 is SNHLY and CDR2 FYNNEI. CDR3 length equals 12 residues. V dropped 7 bases and J dropped 3 bases, with 10 bases sitting between them. In DNA, the CDR3 is TGTGCCAGCAACAGGGAGGGCTACGAGCAGTACTTC. Protein: CASNREGYEQYF.

This clonotype has a handful of counts. This sequence joins TRBV19 and TRBJ2-7; 11 bases align to TRBD2. V lost 5 bases, J lost 4 bases, and 4 bases stayed unmatched. The CDR3 sequence is 14 residues long. Germline-derived CDR1 and CDR2 are LNHDA and SQIVND (reference sequence). CDR3 sequence (DNA): TGTGCCAGTAGTTCGGGACTAGCGGAGTACGAGCAGTACTTC. Translating it yields CASSSGLAEYEQYF.

This clonotype was observed at least ten times. This chain links TRBV12-3 or TRBV12-4 with TRBJ1-1; D is undetermined. The CDR3 consists of 10 residues. The V gene lost 6 bases and the J gene lost 9 bases, with 8 bases spanning the gap. The CDR3: CASSQDKAFF. In DNA form, the CDR3 reads TGTGCCAGCAGCCAGGATAAAGCTTTCTTT.

Only a few counts were recorded for this clonotype. V and J are TRBV5-1 and TRBJ2-2, with D unresolved. The CDR3 runs 16 residues. Germline CDR1 is SGHRS and CDR2 is YFSETQ. Trimming left V 7 bases short and J 2 bases short, with 18 bases between. The CDR3 sequence: CASGTPAGVNTGELFF. Written as DNA, the CDR3 is TGCGCCAGCGGAACACCGGCAGGCGTTAACACCGGGGAGCTGTTTTTT.

This clonotype came up many times. The CDR3 DNA sequence: TGTGCCAGCAGCTGGGGCCCTGGGGCCAACGTCCTGACTTTC. Protein: CASSWGPGANVLTF. The chain uses TRBV11-2 and TRBJ2-6; TRBD1 might be the D (5 bases). Germline V lookup: CDR1 SGHAT, CDR2 FQNNGV. V was clipped by 4 bases and J by 2 bases, with 6 bases between them. CDR3 size: 14 residues.

This clonotype occurred many times. V gene TRBV6-5 combines with J gene TRBJ2-7; 10 bases are shared with TRBD1. This CDR3 contains 16 residues. V lost 7 bases to trimming and J lost 3 bases; unmatched junction nucleotides: 12. The germline V gene has CDR1 MNHEY and CDR2 SVGAGI. The CDR3 nucleotides are TGTGCCAGCACCTCGACAGGGGGCACGGGGGGCTACGAGCAGTACTTC. This codes for CASTSTGGTGGYEQYF.

A word on this clonotype: This could be a read error, since a much larger clone is one nucleotide away. The chain carries TRBV7-9 and TRBJ1-1, with no clear D. Germline loops: CDR1 SEHNR, CDR2 FQNEAQ (reference sequence). CDR3 length: 12 residues. Trimming left V 11 bases short and J 0 bases short, with 10 bases between. The DNA of the CDR3 is TGTGCCTACCAGTCGATGAACACTGAAGCTTTCTTT. It codes for CAYQSMNTEAFF.

This clonotype was counted ten times or more. This rearrangement joins TRBV6-5 to TRBJ2-5; D is unclear. Trimming took 2 bases from V and 1 from J, leaving 8 bases between them. Germline V lookup: CDR1 MNHEY, CDR2 SVGAGI. The CDR3 contains 14 residues. The CDR3 region is CASSYAAVQETQYF. The CDR3, as DNA: TGTGCCAGCAGTTACGCGGCAGTCCAAGAGACCCAGTACTTC.

This clonotype showed up just a few times. CDR3 sequence reads: CATRPSSPSTDTQYF. In nucleotides, the CDR3 is TGTGCCACCAGGCCCTCTAGCCCCAGCACAGATACGCAGTATTTT. The chain employs TRBV24-1 and TRBJ2-3, with TRBD2 as a possible D gene (5 bases). The V gene lost 7 bases and the J gene lost 0 bases, with 13 bases spanning the gap. The CDR3 contains 15 residues. Germline V gene lookup returns CDR1 KGHDR and CDR2 SFDVKD.

This clonotype showed up just a few times. This chain joins TRBV9 and TRBJ2-7; a weak D match, TRBD2 (6 bases). V was trimmed by 4 bases and J by 2 bases, leaving 13 bases between them. CDR3 length: 14 residues. Per the germline V gene, CDR1 is SGDLS and CDR2 is YYNGEE. CDR3 DNA sequence: TGTGCCAGCAGCTATAGCGGTGATCCCTACGAGCAGTACTTC. This encodes CASSYSGDPYEQYF.

This clonotype occurred many times. V usage is TRBV24-1 and J usage is TRBJ1-1, with TRBD1 as a possible D gene (5 bases). V lost 10 bases to trimming and J lost 1 base, with 15 bases between them. The CDR3 covers 14 residues. Germline-derived CDR1 and CDR2 are KGHDR and SFDVKD. DNA of the CDR3: TGTGCCACTAGGTCGGACAAAGGGAACACTGAAGCTTTCTTT. This sequence encodes CATRSDKGNTEAFF.

This clonotype was observed at least ten times. This chain uses TRBV5-1 with TRBJ2-2; the D is unclear. The CDR3 extends over 14 amino acids. Germline assignment: CDR1 SGHRS and CDR2 YFSETQ. Trimming removed 0 bases at V and 5 bases at J, with 8 bases between. This CDR3 is CASSLAAPTGELFF. The CDR3 bases are TGCGCCAGCAGCTTGGCGGCACCAACCGGGGAGCTGTTTTTT.

This clonotype was found many times. The chain joins TRBV20-1 to TRBJ2-5; D is unresolved. Trimming shortened V by 1 base and J by 2 bases, and 8 bases separated the two germline ends. Germline V gives CDR1 DFQATT, CDR2 SNEGSKA (reference sequence). The CDR3 runs to 13 residues. The CDR3 loop reads CSARVNLQETQYF. The DNA of the CDR3 is TGCAGTGCTAGAGTCAACCTTCAAGAGACCCAGTACTTC.

This sequence joins TRBV30 and TRBJ1-2; D unclear. V was pared by 5 bases and J by 3 bases, with 13 bases between. The CDR3 spans 13 residues. Germline CDR1 and CDR2: GTSNPN and SVGIG (reference sequence). The CDR3 nucleotides read TGTGCCTGGCTACCCGGGCCTTACTATGGCTACACCTTC. Protein sequence: CAWLPGPYYGYTF.

This clonotype was counted at least ten times. The gene calls are TRBV12-3 or TRBV12-4 and TRBJ1-1; weak D call: TRBD1 (5 bases). Deletions cut 6 bases from V and 3 bases from J, with 17 bases between. The CDR3 runs to 15 residues. In nucleotides, the CDR3 is TGTGCCAGCAGCCCCTCTGTTGGGGGGGACACTGAAGCTTTCTTT. Translating gives CASSPSVGGDTEAFF.

V usage is TRBV6-1 and J usage is TRBJ1-5, with a possible D match to TRBD1 (6 bases). Trimming shortened V by 4 bases and J by 1 base, and 14 bases separated the two germline ends. The length of the CDR3 is 16 residues. Germline assignment: CDR1 MNHNS and CDR2 SASEGT. The CDR3 DNA reads TGTGCCAGCAGTGGGCCAGGAGGGGGGAGCAATCAGCCCCAGCATTTT. The encoded protein is CASSGPGGGSNQPQHF.

This clonotype has at least ten counts. The chain links TRBV9 to TRBJ2-5; TRBD2 might be the D (6 bases). The CDR3 consists of 15 residues. Germline-derived CDR1 and CDR2 are SGDLS and YYNGEE. Trimming removed 3 bases at V and 2 bases at J, with 14 bases between. The CDR3, as DNA: TGTGCCAGCAGCGCCGCGGAGGGCATACAAGAGACCCAGTACTTC. Translating gives CASSAAEGIQETQYF. The variable domain in full, with the rest retrieved from reference TRBV9 and TRBJ2-5, is DSGVTQTPKHLITATGQRVTLRCSPRSGDLSVYWYQQSLDQGLQFLIQYYNGEERAKGNILERFSAQQFPDLHSELNLSSLELGDSALYFCASSAAEGIQETQYFGPGTRLLVL.

The genes are TRBV24-1 and TRBJ2-2, with a possible D match to TRBD2 (6 bases). The CDR3 has 14 amino acids. The germline V and J ends were trimmed by 6 bases and 5 bases, with 12 bases remaining between them. Germline values: CDR1 KGHDR, CDR2 SFDVKD. The CDR3 loop is CATSWRDRTGELFF. In DNA form, the CDR3 reads TGTGCCACCAGTTGGAGGGATCGGACCGGGGAGCTGTTTTTT.

This clonotype came up many times. The V gene is TRBV3-1, the J gene TRBJ1-1; 7 nucleotides match TRBD1. This CDR3 has 14 amino acids. Unmatched junction bases numbered 2, after V lost 1 base and J lost 3 bases. Germline CDR1 reads LGHDT; CDR2 reads YNNKEL (reference sequence). The CDR3 coding sequence is TGTGCCAGCAGCCAAGGGACAGGTCACACTGAAGCTTTCTTT. It translates to CASSQGTGHTEAFF.

This clonotype has ten or more counts. The chain links TRBV10-3 to TRBJ2-5, with 7 bases lining up with TRBD1. Germline lookup yields CDR1 ENHRY and CDR2 SYGVKD. The CDR3 is 14 residues long. Losses at the gene ends were 3 bases for V and 5 bases for J; bases not matched to a gene: 6. The CDR3 nucleotides are TGTGCCATCAGTGAAGACAGGGCCGGGGAGACCCAGTACTTC. Translating it yields CAISEDRAGETQYF.

This clonotype came up many times. The rearrangement links TRBV7-8 to TRBJ2-7, with 8 bases aligning to TRBD2. Germline lookup yields CDR1 SGHVS and CDR2 FQNEAQ. The CDR3 contains 16 residues. V lost 4 bases, J lost 0 bases, and 8 bases stayed unmatched. CDR3 in amino acids: CASSSEAGEVSYEQYF. CDR3 DNA: TGTGCCAGCAGCTCAGAAGCGGGGGAGGTCTCCTACGAGCAGTACTTC.